The next 25 T cell receptor beta chains were all read from a single sample in a study of T cells expressing NK-cell markers. TCRdb re-analyzed the 5' RACE reads; it lists each CDR3 protein once, without DNA. Found here are some 500,000 distinct CDR3 sequences; the top ten clones hold around 1.4%. The sequencing input was blood T cells: a sorted CD56 or NKG2C T cell subset, CD4+ or CD8+ T cells, or bulk PBMC T cells (not recorded which). These receptors were collected from a woman in her 50s in good health.

V and J are TRBV5-1 and TRBJ2-3; TCRdb selects TRBD2, and the lack of DNA leaves this call unchecked. The length of the CDR3 is 14 residues. Germline loops: CDR1 SGHRS, CDR2 YFSETQ. This CDR3 reads CASSLEAGLNTQYF.

The rearrangement links TRBV11-1 to TRBJ2-1; as DNA is missing, the TRBD1 call by TCRdb cannot be tested. This CDR3 contains 14 residues. From germline, CDR1 is SGHAT and CDR2 FQDESV (reference sequence). The CDR3 is CASSPLAITNEQFF.

The chain joins TRBV29-1 to TRBJ1-2; checking the TCRdb D call of TRBD1 is not possible without DNA. CDR3 length: 11 residues. Germline CDR1 SQVTM, CDR2 ANQGSEA. CDR3 loop: CSGGSAGGYTF.

The chain uses TRBV7-3 and TRBJ2-3; the D gene TCRdb calls, TRBD1, cannot be checked with no DNA. The germline gives CDR1 SGHTA, CDR2 FQGTGA. The CDR3 is made up of 14 amino acids. CDR3: CASSSGGGTDTQYF.

V gene TRBV20-1 combines with J gene TRBJ1-2; TCRdb reports TRBD1, a call that lacks DNA to check it against. This CDR3 region has 11 residues. Looked up from germline, CDR1 is DFQATT and CDR2 is SNEGSKA (reference sequence). CDR3 sequence: CSAREGQGYTF.

J is TRBJ2-5 and V is TRBV11-3. The CDR3 is 14 residues long. Per germline, CDR1 SGHNT and CDR2 YENEEA. This CDR3 is CASSLPALGETQYF. Together with reference TRBV11-3 and TRBJ2-5, the CDR3 gives the full variable domain: EAGVVQSPRYKIIEKKQPVAFWCNPISGHNTLYWYLQNLGQGPELLIRYENEEAVDDSQLPKDRFSAERLKGVDSTLKIQPAELGDSAVYLCASSLPALGETQYFGPGTRLLVL.

V is TRBV6-5 and J is TRBJ2-7; TCRdb calls TRBD1, which cannot be checked without DNA. Germline V gene data show CDR1 as MNHEY and CDR2 as SVGAGI. The CDR3 is made up of 17 amino acids. CDR3 amino acids: CASSYLLSGQGKYEQYF.

This CDR3 reads CASSQKGTEETQYF. The rearrangement links TRBV9 to TRBJ2-5; the D call from TCRdb, TRBD1, cannot be confirmed without DNA. The germline CDR1 and CDR2 sequences are SGDLS and YYNGEE. The CDR3 totals 14 residues.

The rearrangement uses TRBV10-2 and TRBJ2-4; TCRdb designates TRBD2, a call that cannot be tested without DNA. Germline values: CDR1 WSHSY, CDR2 SAAADI. This CDR3 comprises 17 residues. CDR3 sequence reads: CASSDWRKAIAKNIQYF.

This rearrangement joins TRBV12-3 or TRBV12-4 to TRBJ2-5; the D gene TCRdb calls, TRBD2, cannot be checked with no DNA. The CDR3 has 15 amino acids. This CDR3 is CASSPLAGVAETQYF.

The chain has TRBV3-1 and TRBJ2-4. This CDR3 comprises 13 residues. The germline V gene encodes CDR1 LGHDT and CDR2 YNNKEL (reference sequence). The CDR3 is CASSQSTKNIQYF.

CDR3 sequence reads: CASSLVSGETQYF. The rearrangement joins TRBV4-1 to TRBJ2-5. The germline CDR1 and CDR2 sequences are MGHRA and YSYEKL. The CDR3 contains 13 residues.

The chain uses TRBV12-3 or TRBV12-4 and TRBJ2-3; there is no DNA to check the TCRdb D call of TRBD2. The CDR3 runs 16 residues. CDR3 region: CASSPRLAGSTDTQYF.

The chain recombines TRBV3-1 with TRBJ1-1; there is no DNA to check the TCRdb D call of TRBD1. Germline V CDR1 and CDR2: LGHDT, YNNKEL (reference sequence). The length of the CDR3 is 13 residues. The CDR3 sequence is CASSQVGTGNAFF.

The J gene is TRBJ2-5, the V gene TRBV12-3 or TRBV12-4; the TCRdb D gene call, TRBD1, has no DNA to confirm it. The CDR3 consists of 17 residues. CDR3 loop: CASSLQGLKGGQETQYF.

The gene calls are TRBV9 and TRBJ2-1; TCRdb outputs TRBD2, but without DNA this stays unchecked. CDR3 size: 15 residues. Germline lookup yields CDR1 SGDLS and CDR2 YYNGEE. CDR3 residues: CASSLSGKSDNEQFF.

V is TRBV20-1 and J is TRBJ2-1; the D call from TCRdb, TRBD1, cannot be confirmed without DNA. The CDR3 length is 14 residues. Germline CDR1 reads DFQATT; CDR2 reads SNEGSKA (reference sequence). CDR3 loop: CSARWAGPYNEQFF.

This chain connects TRBV20-1 to TRBJ2-1; TCRdb proposes TRBD1, but this gene call is untestable without DNA. Germline assignment: CDR1 DFQATT and CDR2 SNEGSKA (reference sequence). The CDR3 extends over 15 amino acids. The CDR3 loop is CSAVISPSSYNEQFF.

The chain uses TRBV29-1 and TRBJ2-1; the D call from TCRdb, TRBD1, cannot be confirmed without DNA. Per the germline V gene, CDR1 is SQVTM and CDR2 is ANQGSEA. The CDR3 is made up of 11 amino acids. This CDR3 is CSLGGFGEQFF.

The CDR3 sequence is CASSQEAPTGTANTGELFF. J is TRBJ2-2 and V is TRBV4-1; TCRdb reports TRBD1, a call that lacks DNA to check it against. CDR1 is MGHRA, CDR2 YSYEKL, per germline. This CDR3 comprises 19 residues.

This chain links TRBV7-3 with TRBJ2-1; lacking DNA, the TRBD1 call made by TCRdb goes unchecked. This CDR3 contains 16 residues. Per the germline V gene, CDR1 is SGHTA and CDR2 is FQGTGA. CDR3 sequence: CASSLSGAGNYNEQFF.

The chain uses TRBV6-2 or TRBV6-3 and TRBJ2-1; TCRdb returns TRBD2, unconfirmable since there is no DNA. This CDR3 is 15 amino acids long. From germline, CDR1 is MNHEY and CDR2 SVGEGT. CDR3: CASSPLGGRDNEQFF.

The chain couples TRBV5-1 to TRBJ1-1. CDR1 is SGHRS, CDR2 YFSETQ, per germline. This CDR3 has 16 amino acids. The CDR3 is CASSFTRGGGNTEAFF.

The CDR3 region is CASGRVFNTGELFF. V usage is TRBV9 and J usage is TRBJ2-2; with no DNA, the TCRdb D assignment of TRBD1 cannot be verified. This CDR3 comprises 14 residues. Per germline, CDR1 SGDLS and CDR2 YYNGEE.

The rearrangement links TRBV7-9 to TRBJ2-2; the TRBD1 assignment by TCRdb is unverifiable without DNA. Per germline, CDR1 SEHNR and CDR2 FQNEAQ (reference sequence). This CDR3 is 17 amino acids long. CDR3 protein: CATRAIKGAWDTGELFF.